The 10 T cell receptor beta chains given below trace back to one sample, sequenced in a study of tumor and adjacent non-tumor tissue in lung cancer. The template was RNA from unsorted bulk tissue. Three rounds of nested PCR, following a modified ARM-PCR protocol, produced the TCRbeta library. TCRdb re-called the multiplex PCR reads with MiXCR, one entry per CDR3 protein. Of about 200,000 distinct CDR3 sequences in the sample, over 55% were seen once. The material sequenced was lung tumor tissue. Receptors originate from a man between 60 and 75 years old with non-small cell lung cancer.

In regard to this clonotype: A much bigger clone sits one base away, suggesting this may be a read error. The chain is built from TRBV20-1 and TRBJ2-7; 9 bases are a match to TRBD2. This CDR3 is built from 14 residues. V was pared by 6 bases and J by 2 bases, with 8 bases of the junction left unmatched. In germline, CDR1 is DFQATT, CDR2 SNEGSKA (reference sequence). The CDR3 sequence is CSAASGGRAYEQYF. The CDR3 nucleotides read TGCAGTGCCGCTTCCGGCGGGAGGGCCTACGAGCAGTACTTC.

This clonotype was counted only a few times. The chain is built from TRBV12-3 or TRBV12-4 and TRBJ1-1; TRBD1 might be the D (5 bases). The CDR3 contains 18 residues. V lost 2 bases and J 2 bases, leaving 21 bases between the germline ends. The CDR3 region has the DNA TGTGCCAGCAGTTTAAAGTTTGACAGATATTATGAAAACACTGAAGCTTTCTTT. Residues: CASSLKFDRYYENTEAFF.

This clonotype was recorded only once. Since a much larger clone is just one base distant, this may be a read error. V is TRBV7-9 and J is TRBJ1-1; D unresolved. CDR1 SEHNR and CDR2 FQNEAQ come from the germline V gene (reference sequence). This CDR3 comprises 14 residues. The CDR3 nucleotides read TGTGCCAGCAGCTTAGAACATCTGAACACTGAAACTTTCTTT. Protein product: CASSLEHLNTETFF. Full variable domain (outside the CDR3, taken from reference TRBV7-9 and TRBJ1-1): DTGVSQNPRHKITKRGQNVTFRCDPISEHNRLYWYRQTLGQGPEFLTYFQNEAQLEKSRLLSDRFSAERPKGSFSTLEIQRTEQGDSAMYLCASSLEHLNTETFFGQGTRLTVV.

This clonotype was detected only once. Since a much larger clone is just one base distant, this may be a read error. The rearrangement uses TRBV4-2 and TRBJ2-7, with TRBD1 matching 7 bases. With the DNA end fitting TRBJ2-1 better, the J assignment may be wrong. Looked up from germline, CDR1 is LGHNA and CDR2 is YNFKEQ. The CDR3 is 13 residues long. This CDR3 reads CASRGQSSYEQFF. DNA for the CDR3: TGTGCCAGCAGGGGACAGAGCTCCTACGAGCAGTTCTTC.

To note about this clonotype: The junction departs from germline at one end; a sequencing error may be responsible. V and J are TRBV11-2 and TRBJ2-2; maybe TRBD2 (5 bases). CDR1 is SGHAT, CDR2 FQNNGV, per germline. The CDR3 is made up of 16 amino acids. This CDR3 is CASSLAGFLNTGELLF. The CDR3 nucleotides read TGTGCCAGCAGCTTAGCTGGATTTCTGAACACCGGGGAGCTGTTATTT.

This clonotype was seen a handful of times. The rearrangement joins TRBV10-2 to TRBJ2-1, with 8 bases fitting TRBD2. CDR1 and CDR2 (germline): WSHSY, SAAADI. The CDR3 has 18 residues. The J segment lost 0 bases and the V segment lost 8 bases, leaving 15 bases of the junction unmatched. Here the CDR3 DNA reads TGCGCCAGCCTTCCGGGACTAGGATTTAGTGGCTCCTACAATGAGCAGTTCTTC. It specifies CASLPGLGFSGSYNEQFF.

The J gene is TRBJ2-3, the V gene TRBV20-1; 8 bases line up with TRBD2. The germline CDR1 and CDR2 sequences are DFQATT and SNEGSKA (reference sequence). The CDR3 runs 16 residues. Trimming cost V 4 bases and J 4 bases; bases outside gene matches: 13. CDR3 DNA sequence: TGCAGTGCTATCGTCGGACCAGCGGGAGAGGCAGATACGCAGTATTTT. Protein: CSAIVGPAGEADTQYF.

With regard to this clonotype: A much larger clone sits a single nucleotide away, making a read error possible. V and J are TRBV20-1 and TRBJ1-2; possibly TRBD1 for D (5 bases). Germline lookup yields CDR1 DFQATT and CDR2 SNEGSKA (reference sequence). The CDR3 has 13 residues. Trimming pared 2 bases from V and 8 bases from J, leaving 15 bases between. The CDR3, as DNA: TGCAGTGCTAGACCGCCGGTTCAGGGAGGCTACACCTTC. It translates to CSARPPVQGGYTF.

Concerning this clonotype itself: A single base separates this from a much larger clone, so it may be a read error. The J gene is TRBJ1-6, the V gene TRBV20-1; D unresolved. CDR1 is DFQATT, CDR2 SNEGSKA, per germline (reference sequence). This CDR3 is 15 amino acids long. The CDR3 sequence is CSASELSSYSSPLHF. Written as DNA, the CDR3 is TGCAGTGCTAGCGAATTGAGCTCCTATAGTTCACCCCTCCACTTT.

The table lists this clonotype with a count of one. V is TRBV11-1 and J is TRBJ1-1; D not certain. The germline gives CDR1 SGHAT, CDR2 FQDESV (reference sequence). The CDR3 spans 14 residues. Trimming cost V 6 bases and J 13 bases, with 24 bases left between them. CDR3 region: CASRLNGPHTEVFF. For the CDR3, the DNA is TGTGCCAGCAGGCTGAATGGGCCTCACACTGAGGTTTTCTTT.